The clone carrying this T cell receptor (beta chain) was seen just once. Profiled with immunoSEQ multiplex PCR; TCRdb holds only in-frame clones, not every one. The sample records 43,000 or so clones, roughly four fifths being singletons. The record originates from a study of blood T cell repertoires in COVID-19. Study at large: Spain, Italy and the United States supplied samples that represented acute and convalescent COVID-19. Sources were T cells, B-cell-depleted T cells, or PBMCs; the material itself was cDNA or gDNA.

The CDR3 spans 13 residues. V was shortened by 1 base and J by 0 bases, with 5 bases between the two germline ends. Germline assignment: CDR1 SGHRS and CDR2 YFSETQ. This chain uses TRBV5-1 with TRBJ2-7; D not certain. Sequencing was carried out using peripheral blood. The source of this sequence is a man between 60 and 70 years old with active COVID-19. In nucleotides, the CDR3 is TGCGCCAGCAGCTTGCTTAGCTCCTACGAGCAGTACTTC. Protein product: CASSLLSSYEQYF.